The 14 T cell receptor beta chains below come from one sample, sequenced in a study of early stage breast cancer tumors. Measured with immunoSEQ multiplex PCR; TCRdb has only the in-frame clones, and not every one. The sample has approximately 39,000 clones, around 70% seen once. Source material: blood. Source of these receptors: a person in their sixties with breast cancer.

The chain carries TRBV7-9 and TRBJ2-4; no definite D call. The germline V gene has CDR1 SEHNR and CDR2 FQNEAQ (reference sequence). This CDR3 spans 14 amino acids. Trimming stripped 2 bases from V and 0 bases from J, with 5 bases between. The CDR3 sequence is CASSLSAAKNIQYF. The CDR3 nucleotides read TGTGCCAGCAGCTTATCAGCAGCCAAAAACATTCAGTACTTC. Variable domain in full (rest from reference TRBV7-9 and TRBJ2-4): DTGVSQNPRHKITKRGQNVTFRCDPISEHNRLYWYRQTLGQGPEFLTYFQNEAQLEKSRLLSDRFSAERPKGSFSTLEIQRTEQGDSAMYLCASSLSAAKNIQYFGAGTRLSVL.

The chain is built from TRBV27 and TRBJ2-1; tentative D call: TRBD2 (5 bases). The germline gives CDR1 MNHEY, CDR2 SMNVEV (reference sequence). The V end lost 3 bases, the J end lost 9 bases, and 15 bases lay between the germline ends. This CDR3 is 14 amino acids long. The CDR3 nucleotides read TGTGCCAGCAGTTTTGATGGACTCGTTAGTGAGCAGTTCTTC. It codes for CASSFDGLVSEQFF.

This chain links TRBV18 with TRBJ2-7, with 10 bases that match TRBD2. The V segment lost 3 bases and the J segment 6 bases; nucleotides outside the gene matches: 5. The CDR3 has 14 amino acids. Germline CDR1 and CDR2: KGHSH and LQKENI. The CDR3 DNA follows: TGTGCCAGCTCACCCGGGACTAGCGAGCCCGAGCAGTACTTC. Its translation is CASSPGTSEPEQYF.

The genes are TRBV6-1 and TRBJ1-3, with TRBD1 matching over 8 bases. The CDR3 runs 14 residues. The germline V gene encodes CDR1 MNHNS and CDR2 SASEGT. Losses at the gene ends were 7 bases for V and 7 bases for J; bases not matched to a gene: 9. The CDR3 loop is CASTTGGRKNTIYF. The DNA of the CDR3 is TGTGCCAGCACCACAGGGGGGAGGAAGAACACCATATATTTT.

This chain connects TRBV13 to TRBJ2-7; D is uncertain. V lost 4 bases, J lost 4 bases, and 11 bases lay in between. Looked up from germline, CDR1 is PRHDT and CDR2 is FYEKMQ (reference sequence). The CDR3 spans 13 residues. The CDR3: CASSSRAEYEQYF. In DNA form, the CDR3 reads TGTGCCAGCAGCTCCCGGGCGGAATACGAGCAGTACTTC.

J is TRBJ1-3 and V is TRBV5-1, with D perhaps matching TRBD1 (6 bases). CDR1 SGHRS and CDR2 YFSETQ come from the germline V gene. V was cut by 7 bases and J by 0 bases, with 14 bases left in between. The CDR3 runs to 15 residues. CDR3 loop: CASAPDRPSGNTIYF. The CDR3 region has the DNA TGCGCCAGCGCCCCTGACAGGCCCTCTGGAAACACCATATATTTT.

Only a few counts were recorded for this clone. V gene TRBV6-1 combines with J gene TRBJ1-1; D unclear. The CDR3 is 13 amino acids. The V and J ends lost 2 bases and 1 base respectively, with 5 bases between them. Per germline, CDR1 MNHNS and CDR2 SASEGT. The CDR3 loop reads CASSERQNTEAFF. CDR3 nucleotides: TGTGCCAGCAGTGAACGACAGAACACTGAAGCTTTCTTT.

The rearrangement joins TRBV27 to TRBJ2-5, with 8 positions matching TRBD2. From germline, CDR1 is MNHEY and CDR2 SMNVEV (reference sequence). CDR3 length equals 16 residues. The V gene end was trimmed by 5 bases and the J gene end by 6 bases; junction bases not matched to a gene: 14. The CDR3 sequence is CASSERYGLARKTQYF. The CDR3 nucleotides read TGTGCCAGCAGTGAGAGATACGGACTAGCTAGAAAGACCCAGTACTTC.

This clone was seen a handful of times. The chain links TRBV25-1 to TRBJ2-7, with 9 bases fitting TRBD1. The CDR3 has 16 residues. The germline gives CDR1 MGHDK, CDR2 SYGVNS. V lost 1 base, J lost 2 bases, and 6 bases stayed unmatched. This CDR3 reads CASSEWSGTGTYEQYF. The CDR3 DNA reads as TGTGCCAGCAGTGAATGGTCCGGGACAGGGACCTACGAGCAGTACTTC.

The V and J genes are TRBV15 and TRBJ2-3; no reliable D call. This CDR3 is built from 14 residues. Looked up from germline, CDR1 is LNHNV and CDR2 is YYDKDF (reference sequence). The V end was cut by 11 bases, the J end by 4 bases, with 19 bases between. DNA for the CDR3: TGTGCCTTCGGCGAGCAGGTTTCTCCAGATACGCAGTATTTT. Its translation is CAFGEQVSPDTQYF.

The chain combines TRBV19 with TRBJ1-2; 8 nucleotides agree with TRBD1. Trimming removed 6 bases from V and 8 bases from J; junction bases left unmatched: 11. CDR3 size: 14 residues. The V gene's germline CDR1 is LNHDA and CDR2 SQIVND (reference sequence). The CDR3 bases are TGTGCCAGTAGCAATGACAGGGGTTGGCGCGGCTACACCTTC. It encodes CASSNDRGWRGYTF. The full variable domain, its missing parts supplied by reference TRBV19 and TRBJ1-2, is DGGITQSPKYLFRKEGQNVTLSCEQNLNHDAMYWYRQDPGQGLRLIYYSQIVNDFQKGDIAEGYSVSREKKESFPLTVTSAQKNPTAFYLCASSNDRGWRGYTFGSGTRLTVV.

The rearrangement uses TRBV4-2 and TRBJ2-2; D gene ambiguous. Trimming took 3 bases from V and 5 from J, leaving 16 bases between them. This CDR3 comprises 16 residues. The V gene's germline CDR1 is LGHNA and CDR2 YNFKEQ. CDR3 nucleotide sequence: TGTGCCAGCAGCCACCCTATAGTGGGTGCAACCGGGGAGCTGTTTTTT. Amino acids: CASSHPIVGATGELFF.

This clone was detected only a few times. This sequence joins TRBV19 and TRBJ1-1; no firm D call. The CDR3 spans 12 residues. Trimming removed 6 bases from V and 1 base from J, with 6 bases in between. From germline, CDR1 is LNHDA and CDR2 SQIVND (reference sequence). CDR3 DNA: TGTGCCAGTAGGCGGGGGAACACTGAAGCTTTCTTT. It encodes CASRRGNTEAFF. The whole variable domain, filled in from reference TRBV19 and TRBJ1-1, reads DGGITQSPKYLFRKEGQNVTLSCEQNLNHDAMYWYRQDPGQGLRLIYYSQIVNDFQKGDIAEGYSVSREKKESFPLTVTSAQKNPTAFYLCASRRGNTEAFFGQGTRLTVV.

The genes are TRBV5-1 and TRBJ2-3; a weak D match, TRBD2 (5 bases). Germline CDR1 is SGHRS and CDR2 is YFSETQ. Trimming stripped 4 bases from V and 1 base from J, with 16 bases between. This CDR3 region has 16 residues. This CDR3 reads CASSLDPSGGTDTQYF. DNA of the CDR3: TGCGCCAGCAGCCTGGACCCTTCCGGGGGCACAGATACGCAGTATTTT.